This TCR beta chain was captured by sequencing in a study of Graves' ophthalmopathy and Graves' hyperthyroidism. Turning to the study itself: Peripheral blood collection took place at initial diagnosis, before any treatment. Study outcomes and limitations: Blood also contained most of the expanded thyroid clonotypes above 0.001 frequency.

RNA transcripts served as template for amplifying TCR beta CDR3 sequences. Second-round multiplex PCR followed a first-round RT-PCR using HTBI primers. TCRdb analysed the multiplex PCR reads with MiXCR anew, one entry per CDR3 protein. The table has 300,000 to 400,000 distinct CDR3 sequences, roughly 15% seen once; the top ten hold around 12%. Trimming took off 4 bases at V and 4 bases at J, with 16 bases between the two ends. The CDR3 consists of 15 residues. The V gene's germline CDR1 is SNHLY and CDR2 FYNNEI. Moderate-to-severe activity, CAS ≥3, NOSPECS ≥4 and a duration under 3 months were seen in donors with ophthalmopathy. This clonotype has ten or more counts. Antigen unknown.

This rearrangement joins TRBV2 to TRBJ1-1; D is unresolved. This receptor was taken from an adult man with Graves' ophthalmopathy. Material: peripheral blood. The CDR3 protein is CASSGRPIPGTEAFF. The CDR3 DNA is TGTGCCAGCAGTGGGCGACCGATCCCCGGCACTGAAGCTTTCTTT.